What follows is one T cell receptor (beta chain) and its context. Its target is unknown. ViraFEST used viral peptide pools to expand antigen-specific CD4+ T cells before sequencing. Isolation of CD4+ T cells took place after about 10 days of culture. Vaccinated participants had no history of SARS-CoV-2 infection and tested negative for nucleocapsid antibodies. The CDR3 runs 14 residues. The germline V gene has CDR1 SNHLY and CDR2 FYNNEI. The V end lost 4 bases, the J end lost 7 bases, and 13 bases lay between the germline ends. The data were taken from a study of vaccination effects on CD4 cells after COVID-19. Study-wide background: Either the mRNA-1273 or the BNT162b2 vaccine was given to participants as two doses.

Assay used: immunoSEQ multiplex PCR; TCRdb lists only in-frame clones, some missing. The sample has tens of thousands of clones; about four fifths are singletons. Sequencing used CD4+ T cells from PBMCs cultured with HCoV-NL63 spike peptides, obtained before COVID-19 vaccination. This receptor was identified in a human donor who received a COVID-19 vaccine. V is TRBV2 and J is TRBJ2-2; D perhaps matches TRBD1 (5 bases). The CDR3: CASSALQVIGELFF. As DNA, the CDR3 is TGTGCCAGCAGTGCCCTACAGGTGATCGGGGAGCTGTTTTTT.